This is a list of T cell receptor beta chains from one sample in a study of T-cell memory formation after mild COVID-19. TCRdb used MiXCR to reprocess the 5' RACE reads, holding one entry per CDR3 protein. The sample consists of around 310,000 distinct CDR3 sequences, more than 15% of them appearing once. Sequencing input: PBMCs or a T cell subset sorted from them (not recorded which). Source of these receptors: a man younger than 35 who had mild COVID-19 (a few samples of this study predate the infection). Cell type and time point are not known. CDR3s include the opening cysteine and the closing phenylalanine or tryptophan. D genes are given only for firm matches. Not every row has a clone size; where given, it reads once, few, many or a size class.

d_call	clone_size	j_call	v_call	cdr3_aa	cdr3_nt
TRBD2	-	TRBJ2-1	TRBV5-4	CASSEPPGLAREQFF	TGTGCCAGCAGCGAACCCCCGGGACTAGCGAGGGAGCAGTTCTTC
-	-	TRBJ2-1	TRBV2	CASSERRGRALEQFF	TGTGCCAGCAGTGAACGGAGGGGGCGCGCCCTAGAGCAGTTCTTC
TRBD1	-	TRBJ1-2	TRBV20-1	CSARTGGGYTF	TGCAGTGCTAGGACAGGGGGAGGCTACACCTTC
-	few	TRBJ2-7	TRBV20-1	CSARETTYEQYF	TGCAGTGCTAGAGAAACCACCTACGAGCAGTACTTC
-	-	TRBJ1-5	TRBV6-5	CASSRRGQDQPQHF	TGTGCCAGCAGCCGGCGGGGGCAGGATCAGCCCCAGCATTTT
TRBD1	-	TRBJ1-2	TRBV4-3	CASSQVYRGMGGYTF	TGCGCCAGCAGCCAAGTGTACAGGGGTATGGGTGGCTACACCTTC
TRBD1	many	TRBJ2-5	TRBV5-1	CASSLGGTGGGETQYF	TGCGCCAGCAGCTTGGGGGGAACAGGGGGCGGAGAGACCCAGTACTTC
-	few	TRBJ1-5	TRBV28	CASRLILSNQPQHF	TGTGCCAGCAGACTGATACTTAGCAATCAGCCCCAGCATTTT
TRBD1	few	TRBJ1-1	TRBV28	CASSLFPGGTEAFF	TGTGCCAGCAGTTTATTCCCAGGGGGTACTGAAGCTTTCTTT
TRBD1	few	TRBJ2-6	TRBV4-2	CASSLREGYRGPEGANVLTF	TGTGCCAGCAGCCTTCGAGAAGGATACAGGGGGCCGGAAGGGGCCAACGTCCTGACTTTC
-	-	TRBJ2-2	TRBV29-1	CSVEAGNTGELFF	TGCAGCGTTGAAGCAGGGAACACCGGGGAGCTGTTTTTT
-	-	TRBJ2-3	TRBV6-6	CASRLERGAQYF	TGTGCCAGCAGACTCGAACGAGGGGCGCAGTATTTT
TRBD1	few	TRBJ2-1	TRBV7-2	CASSLQGQYNEQFF	TGTGCCAGCAGCTTGCAGGGACAGTACAATGAGCAGTTCTTC
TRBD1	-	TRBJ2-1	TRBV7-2	CASGADRAYNEQFF	TGTGCCAGCGGGGCGGACAGGGCTTACAATGAGCAGTTCTTC
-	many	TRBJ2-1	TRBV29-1	CSVGQALRNEQFF	TGCAGCGTTGGACAGGCTCTCCGCAATGAGCAGTTCTTC
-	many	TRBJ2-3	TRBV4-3	CASSQDLDTQYF	TGCGCCAGCAGCCAAGATCTTGATACGCAGTATTTT
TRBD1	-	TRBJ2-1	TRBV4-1	CASSQVSPGGTYNEQFF	TGCGCCAGCAGCCAAGTATCGCCAGGGGGCACCTACAATGAGCAGTTCTTC
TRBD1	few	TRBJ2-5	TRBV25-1	CASSEVRGLEETQYF	TGTGCCAGCAGTGAAGTTAGGGGGCTGGAAGAGACCCAGTACTTC
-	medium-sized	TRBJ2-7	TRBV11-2	CASSLSRGYSYEQYF	TGTGCCAGCAGCTTATCCCGGGGATACTCCTACGAGCAGTACTTC
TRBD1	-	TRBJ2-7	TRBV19	CASSTGRQGSYEQYF	TGTGCCAGTAGCACTGGCCGACAGGGCTCCTACGAGCAGTACTTC
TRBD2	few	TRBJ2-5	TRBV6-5	CASSQLAGGPTQYF	TGTGCCAGCAGTCAACTAGCGGGGGGGCCGACCCAGTACTTC
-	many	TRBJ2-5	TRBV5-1	CASSLWGPGETQYF	TGCGCCAGCAGCTTATGGGGGCCCGGAGAGACCCAGTACTTC
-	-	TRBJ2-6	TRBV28	CAIGLGASGANVLTF	TGTGCCATCGGTCTGGGGGCCTCTGGGGCCAACGTCCTGACTTTC
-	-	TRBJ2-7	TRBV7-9	CASSAGSGYEQYF	TGTGCCAGCAGCGCAGGGTCGGGCTACGAGCAGTACTTC
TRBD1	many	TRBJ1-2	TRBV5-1	CASRKLYGQDYGYTF	TGCGCCAGCAGGAAACTCTACGGACAGGACTATGGCTACACCTTC
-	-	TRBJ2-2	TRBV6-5	CASSPQRVRELFF	TGTGCCAGCAGCCCGCAGCGGGTGCGGGAGCTGTTTTTT
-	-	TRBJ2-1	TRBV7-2	CASSPTRGGYNEQFF	TGTGCCAGCAGCCCTACGAGGGGCGGTTACAATGAGCAGTTCTTC
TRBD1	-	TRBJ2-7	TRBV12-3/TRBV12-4	CASITRSGGAYEQYF	TGTGCCAGCATTACTCGGTCAGGGGGAGCCTACGAGCAGTACTTC
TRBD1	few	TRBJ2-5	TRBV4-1	CASSQVGQGLETQYF	TGCGCCAGCAGCCAAGTAGGACAGGGGCTAGAGACCCAGTACTTC
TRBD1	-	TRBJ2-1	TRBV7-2	CASSSTGPSYNEQFF	TGTGCCAGCAGCTCGACAGGGCCCTCCTACAATGAGCAGTTCTTC
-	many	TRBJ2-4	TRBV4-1	CASSQGHGVAQNIQYF	TGCGCCAGCAGCCAAGGCCACGGGGTCGCTCAAAACATTCAGTACTTC
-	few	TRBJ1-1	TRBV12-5	CASGLVPSFREAFF	TGTGCTAGTGGTTTGGTACCTAGCTTCAGGGAGGCTTTCTTT
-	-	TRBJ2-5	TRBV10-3	CAIAGTVVGETQYF	TGTGCCATAGCCGGGACGGTGGTTGGAGAGACCCAGTACTTC
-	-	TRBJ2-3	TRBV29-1	CSGGGGAGDTQYF	TGCAGCGGAGGGGGCGGGGCTGGAGATACGCAGTATTTT
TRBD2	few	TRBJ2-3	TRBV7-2	CASSPGLGRDTQYF	TGTGCCAGCAGCCCCGGACTAGGAAGGGATACGCAGTATTTT
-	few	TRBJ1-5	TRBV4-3	CASSQRARVDQPQHF	TGCGCCAGCAGCCAGAGGGCCAGGGTCGATCAGCCCCAGCATTTT
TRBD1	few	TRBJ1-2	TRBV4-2	CASSQTDREGYTF	TGTGCCAGCAGCCAGACGGACAGGGAGGGCTACACCTTC
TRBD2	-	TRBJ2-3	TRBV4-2	CASSQASGGSTDTQYF	TGTGCCAGCAGCCAGGCCAGCGGGGGGAGCACAGATACGCAGTATTTT
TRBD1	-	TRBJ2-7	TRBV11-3	CASSRGTGNDYEQYF	TGTGCCAGCAGCCGCGGGACAGGGAACGACTACGAGCAGTACTTC
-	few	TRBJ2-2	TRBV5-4	CASSLARQKNTGELFF	TGTGCCAGCAGCTTGGCCCGCCAAAAGAACACCGGGGAGCTGTTTTTT